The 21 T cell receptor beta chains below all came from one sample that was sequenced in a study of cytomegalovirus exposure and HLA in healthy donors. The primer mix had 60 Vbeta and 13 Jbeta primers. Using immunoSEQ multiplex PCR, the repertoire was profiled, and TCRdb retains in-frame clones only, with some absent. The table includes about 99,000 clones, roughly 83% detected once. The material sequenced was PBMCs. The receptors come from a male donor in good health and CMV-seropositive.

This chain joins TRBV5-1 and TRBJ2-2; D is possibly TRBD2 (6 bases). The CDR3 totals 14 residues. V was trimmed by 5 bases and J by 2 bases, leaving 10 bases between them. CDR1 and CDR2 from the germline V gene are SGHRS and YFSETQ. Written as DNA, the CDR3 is TGCGCCAGCAGGGACTACCCTAACACCGGGGAGCTGTTTTTT. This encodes CASRDYPNTGELFF.

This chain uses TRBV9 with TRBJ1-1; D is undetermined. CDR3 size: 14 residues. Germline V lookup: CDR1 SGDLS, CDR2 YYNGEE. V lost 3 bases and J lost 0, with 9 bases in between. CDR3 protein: CASSATVLNTEAFF. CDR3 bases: TGTGCCAGCAGCGCTACAGTGTTGAACACTGAAGCTTTCTTT.

CDR3 coding DNA: TGTGCCAGCAGTCTATCCCCCACAGATACGCAGTATTTT. It specifies CASSLSPTDTQYF. V is TRBV25-1 and J is TRBJ2-3; unclear D gene. CDR1 is MGHDK and CDR2 is SYGVNS in the germline V gene. Trimming left V 5 bases short and J 2 bases short, with 8 bases between. This CDR3 spans 13 amino acids.

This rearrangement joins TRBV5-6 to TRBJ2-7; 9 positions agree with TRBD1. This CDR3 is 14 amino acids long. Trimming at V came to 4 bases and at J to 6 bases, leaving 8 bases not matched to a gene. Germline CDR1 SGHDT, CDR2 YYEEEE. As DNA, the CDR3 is TGTGCCAGCAGCCGGGACAGGGCTTCTTCCGAGCAGTACTTC. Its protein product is CASSRDRASSEQYF.

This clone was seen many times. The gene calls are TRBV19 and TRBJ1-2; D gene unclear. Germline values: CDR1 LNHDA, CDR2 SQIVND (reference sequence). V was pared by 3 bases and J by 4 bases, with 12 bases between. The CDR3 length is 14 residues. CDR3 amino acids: CASSISSGGYGYTF. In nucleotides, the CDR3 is TGTGCCAGTAGTATTTCGTCCGGAGGCTATGGCTACACCTTC.

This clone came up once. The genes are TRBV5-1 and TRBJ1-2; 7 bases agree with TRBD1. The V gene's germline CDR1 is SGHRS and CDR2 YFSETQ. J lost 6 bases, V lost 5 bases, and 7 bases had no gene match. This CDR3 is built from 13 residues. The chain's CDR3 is CASRTGQVDGYTF. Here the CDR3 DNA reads TGCGCCAGCAGGACTGGACAGGTCGATGGCTACACCTTC.

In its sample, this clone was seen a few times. The CDR3 protein is CASSYGVSVTNEKLFF. CDR3 coding DNA: TGTGCCAGCAGTTACGGAGTGAGCGTAACTAATGAAAAACTGTTTTTT. The chain links TRBV6-6 to TRBJ1-4; D gene unclear. Per germline, CDR1 MNHNY and CDR2 SVGAGI (reference sequence). V dropped 2 bases and J dropped 1 base, with 11 bases sitting between them. The CDR3 covers 16 residues.

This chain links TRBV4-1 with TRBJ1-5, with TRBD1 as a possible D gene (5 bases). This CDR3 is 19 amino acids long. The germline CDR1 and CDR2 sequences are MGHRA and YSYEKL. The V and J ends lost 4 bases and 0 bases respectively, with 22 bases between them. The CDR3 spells CASSPRITGGYDSNQPQHF. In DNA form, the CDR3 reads TGCGCCAGCAGCCCCCGTATAACGGGGGGTTATGATAGCAATCAGCCCCAGCATTTT.

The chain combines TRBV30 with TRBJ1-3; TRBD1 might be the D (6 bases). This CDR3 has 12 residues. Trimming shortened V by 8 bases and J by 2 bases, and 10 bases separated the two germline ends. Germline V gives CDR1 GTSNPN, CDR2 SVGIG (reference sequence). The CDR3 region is CAGTGPGNTIYF. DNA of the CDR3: TGTGCCGGAACAGGGCCTGGAAACACCATATATTTT.

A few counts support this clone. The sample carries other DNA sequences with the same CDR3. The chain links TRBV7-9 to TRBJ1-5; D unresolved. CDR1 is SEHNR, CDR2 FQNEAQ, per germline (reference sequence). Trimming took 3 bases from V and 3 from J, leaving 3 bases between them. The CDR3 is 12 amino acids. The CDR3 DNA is TGTGCCAGCAGCTTCCTCAATCAGCCCCAGCATTTT. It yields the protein CASSFLNQPQHF. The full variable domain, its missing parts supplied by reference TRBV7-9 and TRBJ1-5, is DTGVSQNPRHKITKRGQNVTFRCDPISEHNRLYWYRQTLGQGPEFLTYFQNEAQLEKSRLLSDRFSAERPKGSFSTLEIQRTEQGDSAMYLCASSFLNQPQHFGDGTRLSIL.

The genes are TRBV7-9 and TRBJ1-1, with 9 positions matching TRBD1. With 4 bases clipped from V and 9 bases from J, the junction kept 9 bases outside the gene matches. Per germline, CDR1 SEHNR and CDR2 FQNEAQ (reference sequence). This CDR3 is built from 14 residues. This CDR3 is CASSSGQGLDQAFF. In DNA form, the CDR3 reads TGTGCCAGCAGCTCGGGACAGGGTTTAGACCAAGCTTTCTTT. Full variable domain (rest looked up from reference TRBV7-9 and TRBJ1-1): DTGVSQNPRHKITKRGQNVTFRCDPISEHNRLYWYRQTLGQGPEFLTYFQNEAQLEKSRLLSDRFSAERPKGSFSTLEIQRTEQGDSAMYLCASSSGQGLDQAFFGQGTRLTVV.

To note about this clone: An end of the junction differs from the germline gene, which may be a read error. For the CDR3, the DNA is TGTTCCAGCAGACTACAGGTCAATGAGCAGTTCTTC. Its protein is CSSRLQVNEQFF. V usage is TRBV7-9 and J usage is TRBJ2-1; D is perhaps TRBD1 or TRBD2 (5 bases each). The CDR3 contains 12 residues. From germline, CDR1 is SEHNR and CDR2 FQNEAQ (reference sequence).

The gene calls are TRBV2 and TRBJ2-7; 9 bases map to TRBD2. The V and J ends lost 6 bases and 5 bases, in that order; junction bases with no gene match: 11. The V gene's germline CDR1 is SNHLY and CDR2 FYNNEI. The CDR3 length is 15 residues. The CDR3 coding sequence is TGTGCCAGCAGGACCGATTTGCGGGGGGGACACGAGCAGTACTTC. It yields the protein CASRTDLRGGHEQYF.

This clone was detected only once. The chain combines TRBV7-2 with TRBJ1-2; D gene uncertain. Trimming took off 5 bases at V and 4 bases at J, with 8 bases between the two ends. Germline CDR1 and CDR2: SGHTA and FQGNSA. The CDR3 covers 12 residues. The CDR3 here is CASSPGVYGYTF. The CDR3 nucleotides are TGTGCCAGCAGCCCGGGAGTCTATGGCTACACCTTC. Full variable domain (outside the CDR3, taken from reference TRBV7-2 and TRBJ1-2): GAGVSQSPSNKVTEKGKDVELRCDPISGHTALYWYRQSLGQGLEFLIYFQGNSAPDKSGLPSDRFSAERTGGSVSTLTIQRTQQEDSAVYLCASSPGVYGYTFGSGTRLTVV.

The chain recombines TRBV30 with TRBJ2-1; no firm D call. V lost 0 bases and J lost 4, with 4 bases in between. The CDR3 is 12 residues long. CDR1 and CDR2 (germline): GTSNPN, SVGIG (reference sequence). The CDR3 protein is CAWSVQYNEQFF. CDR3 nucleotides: TGTGCCTGGAGTGTACAGTACAATGAGCAGTTCTTC.

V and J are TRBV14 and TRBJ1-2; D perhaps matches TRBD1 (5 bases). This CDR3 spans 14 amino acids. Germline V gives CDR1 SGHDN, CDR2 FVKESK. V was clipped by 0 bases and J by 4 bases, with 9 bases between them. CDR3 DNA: TGTGCCAGCAGCCAAGATCAGGGATCCTATGGCTACACCTTC. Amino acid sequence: CASSQDQGSYGYTF.

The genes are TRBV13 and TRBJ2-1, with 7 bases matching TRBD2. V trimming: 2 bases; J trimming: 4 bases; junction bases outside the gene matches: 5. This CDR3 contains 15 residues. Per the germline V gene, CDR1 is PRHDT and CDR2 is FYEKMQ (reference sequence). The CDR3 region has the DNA TGTGCCAGCAGCTTACAACGGGGGGTTTACAATGAGCAGTTCTTC. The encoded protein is CASSLQRGVYNEQFF.

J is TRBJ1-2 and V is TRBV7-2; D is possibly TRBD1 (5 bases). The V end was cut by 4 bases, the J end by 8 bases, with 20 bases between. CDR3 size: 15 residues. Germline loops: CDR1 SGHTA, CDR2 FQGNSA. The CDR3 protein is CASSSPRAGGGGYTF. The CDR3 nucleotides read TGTGCCAGCAGCTCTCCACGGGCGGGCGGGGGAGGCTACACCTTC.

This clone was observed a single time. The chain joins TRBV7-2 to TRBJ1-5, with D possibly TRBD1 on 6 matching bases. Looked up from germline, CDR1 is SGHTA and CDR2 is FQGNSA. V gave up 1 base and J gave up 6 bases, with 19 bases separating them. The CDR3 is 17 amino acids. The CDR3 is CASSLGTSGTMGQPQHF. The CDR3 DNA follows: TGTGCCAGCAGCTTAGGAACTTCCGGGACAATGGGTCAGCCCCAGCATTTT.

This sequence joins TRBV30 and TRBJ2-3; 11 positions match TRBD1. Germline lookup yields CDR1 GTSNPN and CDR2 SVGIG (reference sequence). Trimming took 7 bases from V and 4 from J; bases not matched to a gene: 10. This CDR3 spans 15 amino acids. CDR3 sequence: CAFSGGDRGSDTQYF. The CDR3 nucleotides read TGTGCCTTCTCCGGCGGGGACAGGGGGTCAGATACGCAGTATTTT.

The CDR3 DNA reads as TGTGCCAGTAGTCCACGGACTAGCGGGGGGGCAGGGACTGAGCAGTTCTTC. This encodes CASSPRTSGGAGTEQFF. The V and J genes are TRBV19 and TRBJ2-1; 15 nucleotides align to TRBD2. Trimming at V came to 5 bases and at J to 9 bases, leaving 11 bases not matched to a gene. CDR3 length: 17 amino acids. CDR1 and CDR2 from the germline V gene are LNHDA and SQIVND (reference sequence).